These 16 T cell receptor beta chains originate from one sample sequenced in a study of beta chain features in type 1 diabetes. Expressed TCRB transcripts got sequenced, as all isolated RNA was reverse transcribed. Profiled with immunoSEQ multiplex PCR; TCRdb holds only in-frame clones, not every one. The sample shows 70,000 to 90,000 clones, approximately 32% of them seen only once. The sequenced material came from stem cell memory CD4+ T cells from blood. The receptors derive from a woman younger than 35 in good health.

This clone was found many times. Written as DNA, the CDR3 is TGTGCCAGTACCACAGGGGATGGGAACACCGGGGAGCTGTTTTTT. This codes for CASTTGDGNTGELFF. The rearrangement uses TRBV9 and TRBJ2-2; 7 bases agree with TRBD1. V shed 8 bases and J 1 base; nucleotides not matched to a gene: 8. The V gene's germline CDR1 is SGDLS and CDR2 YYNGEE. The CDR3 consists of 15 residues.

For the CDR3, the DNA is TGTGCCAGCAGCTTGGTTGGACAGACCAGTAACTACGAGCAGTACTTC. Amino acid sequence: CASSLVGQTSNYEQYF. The V call is TRBV5-5, the J call TRBJ2-7; tentative D call: TRBD1 (6 bases). The CDR3 length is 16 residues. The germline CDR1 and CDR2 sequences are SGHKS and YYEKEE (reference sequence). The V gene lost 0 bases and the J gene lost 3 bases, with 16 bases spanning the gap. Supplemented by reference TRBV5-5 and TRBJ2-7, the full variable domain reads DAGVTQSPTHLIKTRGQQVTLRCSPISGHKSVSWYQQVLGQGPQFIFQYYEKEERGRGNFPDRFSARQFPNYSSELNVNALLLGDSALYLCASSLVGQTSNYEQYFGPGTRLTVT.

This clone appeared a few times. This chain connects TRBV6-1 to TRBJ1-2, with TRBD1 as a possible D gene (5 bases). Deletions cut 3 bases from V and 8 bases from J, with 19 bases between. The CDR3 totals 15 residues. Germline lookup yields CDR1 MNHNS and CDR2 SASEGT. CDR3 region: CASSDVFGGVGGYTF. CDR3 DNA sequence: TGTGCCAGCAGTGACGTATTCGGAGGGGTCGGGGGCTACACCTTC.

Details on this clone: Compared with germline, one end of the junction differs, possibly owing to a read error. This sequence joins TRBV7-7 and TRBJ2-5, with a tentative D call TRBD2 (5 bases). The CDR3 contains 13 residues. The V gene's germline CDR1 is SSHAT and CDR2 FNYEAQ (reference sequence). The CDR3 loop reads CASSSRGQETQYF. DNA of the CDR3: TGTGCTAGCAGCAGCCGGGGCCAAGAGACCCAGTACTTC.

The sample holds a few counts of this clone. This sequence joins TRBV19 and TRBJ2-7; 7 nucleotides line up with TRBD1. CDR1 and CDR2 (germline): LNHDA, SQIVND (reference sequence). Losses at the gene ends were 5 bases for V and 7 bases for J; bases not matched to a gene: 2. CDR3 size: 11 residues. CDR3 coding DNA: TGTGCCAGTAGTTTCAGGGGGGAGCAGTACTTC. It codes for CASSFRGEQYF. The variable domain in full, completed from reference TRBV19 and TRBJ2-7, reads DGGITQSPKYLFRKEGQNVTLSCEQNLNHDAMYWYRQDPGQGLRLIYYSQIVNDFQKGDIAEGYSVSREKKESFPLTVTSAQKNPTAFYLCASSFRGEQYFGPGTRLTVT.

The chain recombines TRBV21-1 with TRBJ1-1. TRBV21-1 is labeled a pseudogene. This CDR3 contains 17 residues. CDR3 DNA sequence: TGTGCCAGCAGCAAAGGGAGAGGGAGCCCTATGAACACTGAAGCTTTCTTT. It codes for CASSKGRGSPMNTEAFF.

J is TRBJ2-6 and V is TRBV2; D not resolved. CDR3 length equals 15 residues. V shed 6 bases and J shed 0 bases, with 9 bases lying between them. CDR1 SNHLY and CDR2 FYNNEI come from the germline V gene. Here the CDR3 DNA reads TGTGCCAGCAGCTCTTTGAGCTCTGGGGCCAACGTCCTGACTTTC. It specifies CASSSLSSGANVLTF.

The chain is built from TRBV18 and TRBJ2-4; D might be TRBD1 (5 bases). Trimming shortened V by 0 bases and J by 0 bases, and 15 bases separated the two germline ends. CDR1 and CDR2 from the germline V gene are KGHSH and LQKENI. This CDR3 has 18 residues. The CDR3 DNA sequence: TGTGCCAGCTCACCACCCAGCCGGAAGACAGTAGCCAAAAACATTCAGTACTTC. It encodes CASSPPSRKTVAKNIQYF.

The sample holds a few counts of this clone. This rearrangement joins TRBV4-2 to TRBJ2-7; 9 nucleotides agree with TRBD2. This CDR3 comprises 16 residues. Germline CDR1 LGHNA, CDR2 YNFKEQ. Unmatched junction bases numbered 7, after V lost 0 bases and J lost 4 bases. The DNA for the CDR3 is TGTGCCAGCAGCCAAGATACTAGCGGGCGGTTATACGAGCAGTACTTC. It encodes CASSQDTSGRLYEQYF.

CDR3 coding DNA: TGCGCCAGCAGCTTGACGGAAGGGAGTGAGACCCAGTACTTC. This gives the protein CASSLTEGSETQYF. This chain uses TRBV5-1 with TRBJ2-5, with D tentatively TRBD2 (5 bases). Germline CDR1 reads SGHRS; CDR2 reads YFSETQ. V was pared by 1 base and J by 5 bases, with 12 bases between. The CDR3 consists of 14 residues.

This clone was seen only a few times. The chain has TRBV7-6 and TRBJ2-2, with D unresolved. Trimming cost V 1 base and J 3 bases, with 6 bases left between them. Looked up from germline, CDR1 is SGHVS and CDR2 is FNYEAQ. This CDR3 contains 14 residues. CDR3 residues: CASSLDYYTGELFF. The CDR3 DNA follows: TGTGCCAGCAGCTTAGACTACTACACCGGGGAGCTGTTTTTT.

The chain joins TRBV7-9 to TRBJ1-1, with D maybe TRBD1 (5 bases). The CDR3 consists of 14 residues. Trimming removed 3 bases at V and 4 bases at J, with 12 bases between. CDR1 and CDR2 from the germline V gene are SEHNR and FQNEAQ (reference sequence). This CDR3 reads CASSFDGGVTEAFF. The CDR3 DNA follows: TGTGCCAGCAGCTTTGATGGGGGGGTCACTGAAGCTTTCTTT. The entire variable domain, with the rest obtained from reference TRBV7-9 and TRBJ1-1, is as follows: DTGVSQNPRHKITKRGQNVTFRCDPISEHNRLYWYRQTLGQGPEFLTYFQNEAQLEKSRLLSDRFSAERPKGSFSTLEIQRTEQGDSAMYLCASSFDGGVTEAFFGQGTRLTVV.

This clone was detected once. CDR3: CASRPTLAGVTPDTQYF. The DNA for the CDR3 is TGTGCCAGCAGACCTACACTAGCGGGGGTTACACCAGATACGCAGTATTTT. The chain employs TRBV7-9 and TRBJ2-3, with 11 bases identical to TRBD2. Trimming at V came to 6 bases and at J to 4 bases, leaving 12 bases not matched to a gene. Germline V gene sequence: CDR1 SEHNR, CDR2 FQNEAQ (reference sequence). This CDR3 spans 17 amino acids.

In its sample, this clone was seen a few times. The rearrangement joins TRBV5-1 to TRBJ2-5; weak D call: TRBD2 (6 bases). CDR3 length equals 14 residues. V lost 4 bases and J 4 bases, leaving 14 bases between the germline ends. Germline lookup yields CDR1 SGHRS and CDR2 YFSETQ. CDR3 protein: CASSNSGRRETQYF. The CDR3 nucleotides are TGCGCCAGCAGCAATTCCGGGAGACGAGAGACCCAGTACTTC.

This clone was observed a few times. The rearrangement joins TRBV7-8 to TRBJ1-1, with a weak D call TRBD1 (5 bases). CDR1 and CDR2 from the germline V gene are SGHVS and FQNEAQ. The ends were cut back, 4 bases at V and 1 base at J, with 10 bases in the middle. The CDR3 runs to 14 residues. CDR3 protein: CASSSAGGNTEAFF. In DNA form, the CDR3 reads TGTGCCAGCAGCTCTGCCGGGGGGAACACTGAAGCTTTCTTT.

The chain links TRBV5-1 to TRBJ2-3; 15 bases line up with TRBD2. Germline V CDR1 and CDR2: SGHRS, YFSETQ. CDR3 size: 16 residues. The V segment lost 3 bases and the J segment 4 bases; nucleotides outside the gene matches: 3. The CDR3 sequence: CASSSGLAGGPDTQYF. The CDR3 bases are TGCGCCAGCAGCTCCGGACTAGCGGGAGGGCCAGATACGCAGTATTTT.